The T cell receptor beta chain described here comes from a study of blood T cell repertoires in COVID-19 (dated by TCRdb to the early 2020s). As for the study more broadly: Collaborator samples came from the United States, Italy and Spain and covered acute and convalescent phases of COVID-19. The prospective study material was composed of cDNA or gDNA derived from T cells, B-cell-depleted T cells, or PBMCs. Deeply sampled blood TCRbeta repertoires from subjects exposed to, actively infected with, or recovered from COVID-19 were included in the dataset. The repertoires were released in a freely available public database meant as a resource for research on the immune response to SARS-CoV-2. Samples came from the ongoing ImmuneRACE study (first 160 participants) plus 1,254 subjects from 6 global collaborators. Sample metadata almost always included a de-identified subject ID, COVID-19 status, age in years and sex. Where HLA class I and class II types were available, the types were taken from metadata supplied by the sample provider, not from assay-based typing.

According to the germline V gene, CDR1 reads SGHAT and CDR2 reads FQNNGV. Ends trimmed: V by 3 bases, J by 8 bases; bases unmatched to a gene: 12. The cysteine opens and the phenylalanine closes a CDR3 of 16 amino acids. The retained sequence is limited to the CDR3, 48 bases, with the frame set at the first base. Summary of the overall study and its limitations: The amount of clinical and demographic metadata varied by source and participant and was provided uncurated.

TCRbeta CDR3 regions were amplified from genomic DNA using the immunoSEQ Assay, a bias-controlled multiplex PCR. The paper's data handling went like this. The number of nucleated cells in each sample was estimated from the amplification of reference gene primers within the assay. To quantify the absolute abundance of each unique TCRbeta CDR3 rearrangement, sequence reads were collapsed and filtered. Productive Simpson clonality was computed per sample as the square root of Simpson's diversity index over productive rearrangements. TCRdb re-hosts the immuneACCESS table, in-frame sequences only. Its copies lack some clones; in the studies checked, an unresolved V gene accounts for under half of them, and the cause for the rest is not known. V, J and clone size are those of that table, while D and trimming were read from the DNA. The sample table records fewer than 200,000 clones; roughly 88% of these occur just once. The top ten clones comprise 1.2% of the sample.

A second Seattle source provided samples from volunteer blood donors who had recovered from COVID-19. Collaborating institutions collected whole blood in K2EDTA tubes following their own protocols. Collaborator samples were shipped for TCRbeta analysis as frozen whole blood, isolated PBMCs, or DNA extracted from either sample type. Points on this clone: Its specific antigen is unknown. Base qualities are not recorded, but no much larger clone differs from it by a single base.

Source material: peripheral blood. This TCR was sampled from a man aged 55 to 69 who had recovered from COVID-19. The rearranged segments are TRBV11-2 and TRBJ1-2; TRBD1 agrees with 10 junctional bases. At the DNA level, the sequence is TGTGCCAGCAGCTTCGACTCCAGACAGGGGGCTCGGGGCTACACCTTC. This sequence encodes CASSFDSRQGARGYTF.